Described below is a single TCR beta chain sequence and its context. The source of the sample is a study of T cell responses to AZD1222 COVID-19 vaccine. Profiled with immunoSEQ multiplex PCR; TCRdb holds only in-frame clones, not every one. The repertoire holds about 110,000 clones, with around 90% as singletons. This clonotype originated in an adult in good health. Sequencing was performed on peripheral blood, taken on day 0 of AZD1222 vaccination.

CDR3 nucleotides: TGTGCCTGGAGTGGGGCGTTGAACACTGAAGCTTTCTTT. Translation: CAWSGALNTEAFF. This chain joins TRBV30 and TRBJ1-1; D is undetermined. V was trimmed by 1 base and J by 0 bases, leaving 6 bases between them. This CDR3 is 13 amino acids long. CDR1 and CDR2 from the germline V gene are GTSNPN and SVGIG (reference sequence).